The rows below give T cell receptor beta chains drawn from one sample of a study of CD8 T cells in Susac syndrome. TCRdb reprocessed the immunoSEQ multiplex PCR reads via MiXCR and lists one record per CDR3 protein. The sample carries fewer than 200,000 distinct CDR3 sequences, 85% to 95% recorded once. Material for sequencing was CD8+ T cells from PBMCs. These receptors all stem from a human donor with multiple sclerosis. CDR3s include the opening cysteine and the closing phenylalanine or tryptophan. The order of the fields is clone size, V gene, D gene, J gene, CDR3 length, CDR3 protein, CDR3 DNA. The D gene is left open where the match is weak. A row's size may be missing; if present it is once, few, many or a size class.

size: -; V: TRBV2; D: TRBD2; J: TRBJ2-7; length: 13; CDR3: CASSLAGGREQYF; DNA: TGTGCCAGCTCCCTAGCGGGAGGACGCGAGCAGTACTTC
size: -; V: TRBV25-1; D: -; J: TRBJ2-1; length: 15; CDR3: CASNGGGSAYNEQFF; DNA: TGTGCCAGCAATGGGGGCGGGAGCGCCTACAATGAGCAGTTCTTC
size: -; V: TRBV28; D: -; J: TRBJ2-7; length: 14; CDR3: CASSFYRGGYEQYF; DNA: TGTGCCAGCAGTTTCTACAGGGGAGGGTACGAGCAGTACTTC
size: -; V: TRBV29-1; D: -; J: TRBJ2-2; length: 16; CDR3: CSVEAGRGSLTGELFF; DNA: TGCAGCGTTGAAGCGGGCAGGGGCAGTTTAACCGGGGAGCTGTTTTTT
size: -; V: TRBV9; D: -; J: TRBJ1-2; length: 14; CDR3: CASNGRASDYGYTF; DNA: TGTGCCAGCAACGGGAGGGCTTCCGACTATGGCTACACCTTC
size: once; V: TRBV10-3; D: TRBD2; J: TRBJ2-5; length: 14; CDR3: CAISELASQETQYF; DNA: TGTGCCATCAGTGAACTAGCGAGCCAAGAGACCCAGTACTTC
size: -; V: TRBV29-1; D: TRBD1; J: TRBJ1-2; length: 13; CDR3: CSVKGQGAIGYTF; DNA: TGCAGCGTTAAAGGACAGGGGGCTATCGGCTACACCTTC
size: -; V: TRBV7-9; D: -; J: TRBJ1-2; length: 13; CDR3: CASSLDRDGGYTF; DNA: TGTGCCAGCAGCTTAGACAGGGACGGTGGCTACACCTTC
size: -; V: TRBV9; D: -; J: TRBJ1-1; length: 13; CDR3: CASSVGGDTEAFF; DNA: TGTGCCAGCAGCGTAGGAGGGGACACTGAAGCTTTCTTT
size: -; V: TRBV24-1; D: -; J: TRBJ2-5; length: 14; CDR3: CATSDPRNEETQYF; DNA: TGTGCCACCAGTGACCCCAGAAACGAGGAGACCCAGTACTTC
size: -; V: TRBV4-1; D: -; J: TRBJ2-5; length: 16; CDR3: CASSHRIRQQQETQYF; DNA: TGCGCCAGCAGCCACAGAATTCGACAGCAACAAGAGACCCAGTACTTC
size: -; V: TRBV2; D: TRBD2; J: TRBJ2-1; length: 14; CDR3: CASSWTRAINEQFF; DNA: TGTGCCAGCTCATGGACTAGGGCAATAAATGAGCAGTTCTTC
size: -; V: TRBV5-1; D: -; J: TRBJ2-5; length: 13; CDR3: CASSRGSEETQYF; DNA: TGCGCCAGCAGTAGAGGGTCTGAAGAGACCCAGTACTTC
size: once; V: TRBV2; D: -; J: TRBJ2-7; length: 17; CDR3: CASSDPNQGPIGYEQYF; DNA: TGTGCCAGCAGTGACCCGAACCAGGGACCTATAGGCTACGAGCAGTACTTC
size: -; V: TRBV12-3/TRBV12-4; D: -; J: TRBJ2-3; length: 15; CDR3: CASSPLAWGTDTQYF; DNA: TGTGCCAGCAGTCCCCTCGCGTGGGGCACAGATACGCAGTATTTT
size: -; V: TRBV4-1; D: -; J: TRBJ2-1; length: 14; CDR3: CASSQERDRGEQFF; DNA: TGCGCCAGCAGCCAAGAGCGGGACCGGGGTGAGCAGTTCTTC
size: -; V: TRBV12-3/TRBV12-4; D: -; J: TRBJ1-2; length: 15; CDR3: CASRPGGGANYGYTF; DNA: TGTGCCAGCAGACCTGGCGGGGGCGCTAACTATGGCTACACCTTC
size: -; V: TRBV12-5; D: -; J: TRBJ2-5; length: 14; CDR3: CASGNYIVKETQYF; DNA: TGTGCTAGTGGCAACTACATTGTGAAGGAGACCCAGTACTTC
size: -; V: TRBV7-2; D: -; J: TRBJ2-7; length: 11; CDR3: CATSYTDEQYF; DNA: TGTGCCACCAGCTATACGGACGAGCAGTACTTC
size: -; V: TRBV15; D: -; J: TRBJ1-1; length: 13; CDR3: CATSSRGNTEAFF; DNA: TGTGCCACCAGCAGCAGGGGGAACACTGAAGCTTTCTTT
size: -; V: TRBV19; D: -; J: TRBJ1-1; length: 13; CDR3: CASSADLNTEAFF; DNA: TGTGCCAGTAGTGCCGACCTGAACACTGAAGCTTTCTTT
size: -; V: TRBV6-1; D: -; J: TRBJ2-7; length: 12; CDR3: CASSPGWVEQYF; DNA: TGTGCCAGCAGTCCCGGCTGGGTCGAGCAGTACTTC
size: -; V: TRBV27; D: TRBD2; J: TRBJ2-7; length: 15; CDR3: CASSLGTSGGYEQYF; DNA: TGTGCCAGCAGTTTGGGGACTAGCGGGGGCTACGAGCAGTACTTC
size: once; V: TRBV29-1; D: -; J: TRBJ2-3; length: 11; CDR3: CSGFWMDTQYF; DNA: TGCAGCGGTTTTTGGATGGATACGCAGTATTTT
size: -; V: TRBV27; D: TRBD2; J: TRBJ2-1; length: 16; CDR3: CASTHGGELLYNEQFF; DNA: TGTGCCAGCACTCACGGGGGGGAACTCCTATACAATGAGCAGTTCTTC
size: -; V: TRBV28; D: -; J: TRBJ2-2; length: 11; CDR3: CASGSNGELFF; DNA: TGTGCCAGCGGGTCGAACGGGGAGCTGTTTTTT
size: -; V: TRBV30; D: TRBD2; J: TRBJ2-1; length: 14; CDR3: CAWMGLAGSNEQFF; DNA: TGTGCCTGGATGGGACTAGCGGGAAGCAATGAGCAGTTCTTC
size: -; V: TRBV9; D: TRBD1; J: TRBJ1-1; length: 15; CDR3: CASSVAGTANTEAFF; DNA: TGTGCCAGCAGCGTAGCCGGGACAGCGAACACTGAAGCTTTCTTT
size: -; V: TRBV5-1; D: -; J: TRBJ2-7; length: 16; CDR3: CASSLNSPRSSYEQYF; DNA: TGCGCCAGCAGCTTGAATTCCCCCAGGAGCTCCTACGAGCAGTACTTC
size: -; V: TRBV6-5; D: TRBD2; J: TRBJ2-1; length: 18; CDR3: CASSYLPPLAGLYNEQFF; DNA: TGTGCCAGCAGTTACCTACCTCCACTAGCGGGTCTGTACAATGAGCAGTTCTTC
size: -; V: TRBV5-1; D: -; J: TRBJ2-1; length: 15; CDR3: CASSLMWVRHNEQFF; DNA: TGCGCCAGCAGCTTGATGTGGGTACGCCACAATGAGCAGTTCTTC
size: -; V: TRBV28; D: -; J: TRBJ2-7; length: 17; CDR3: CASSLGRSRGGTYEQYF; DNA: TGTGCCAGCAGTTTGGGCAGGAGTAGGGGGGGGACCTACGAGCAGTACTTC
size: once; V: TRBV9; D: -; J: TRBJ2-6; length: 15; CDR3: CASSVAGWGANVLTF; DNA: TGTGCCAGCAGCGTAGCCGGTTGGGGGGCCAACGTCCTGACTTTC
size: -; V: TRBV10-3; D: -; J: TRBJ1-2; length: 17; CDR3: CAISDTTYRVSNYGYTF; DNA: TGTGCCATCAGTGACACAACCTACAGGGTATCTAACTATGGCTACACCTTC
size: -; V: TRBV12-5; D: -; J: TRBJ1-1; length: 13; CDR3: CASGFSQNTEAFF; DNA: TGTGCTAGTGGTTTTTCGCAGAACACTGAAGCTTTCTTT
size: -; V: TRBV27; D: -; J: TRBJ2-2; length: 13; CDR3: CASSLYRSRELFF; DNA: TGTGCCAGCAGTTTGTATCGATCAAGAGAGCTGTTTTTT
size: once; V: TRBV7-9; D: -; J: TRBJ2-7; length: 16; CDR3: CASSPPISPGIYEQYF; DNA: TGTGCCAGCAGCCCCCCCATTAGCCCGGGGATCTACGAGCAGTACTTC
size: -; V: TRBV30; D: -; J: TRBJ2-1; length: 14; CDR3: CAWSVRGEGDEQFF; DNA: TGTGCCTGGAGTGTACGAGGGGAAGGGGATGAGCAGTTCTTC
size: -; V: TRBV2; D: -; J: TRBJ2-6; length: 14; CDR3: CASRLGAGANVLTF; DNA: TGTGCCAGCAGATTGGGCGCTGGGGCCAACGTCCTGACTTTC
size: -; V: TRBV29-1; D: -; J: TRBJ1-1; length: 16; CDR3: CSVSRPLTTSNTEAFF; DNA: TGCAGCGTGTCCAGACCCCTAACGACATCGAACACTGAAGCTTTCTTT
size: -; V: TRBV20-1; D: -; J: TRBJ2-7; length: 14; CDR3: CSARDQAGFYEQYF; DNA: TGCAGTGCTAGAGATCAAGCAGGGTTCTACGAGCAGTACTTC